Listed here are 2 T cell receptor beta chains from one sample, sequenced in a study of regulatory dendritic cells for organ transplantation. Sorted T cells were CFSE-labeled and cultured five to six days with allogeneic regulatory or mature dendritic cells at 1:10. These receptors have no identified antigens. Profiled with immunoSEQ multiplex PCR; TCRdb holds only in-frame clones, not every one. The data contain approximately 4,300 clones, about 60% of them singletons. What was sequenced was memory CD8+ T cells from blood cultured with regulatory dendritic cells. Subset specified: CD45RO+ memory T cells. The receptors were sampled from a human donor in good health.

V gene TRBV6-5 combines with J gene TRBJ2-1, with 11 bases that match TRBD2. In germline, CDR1 is MNHEY, CDR2 SVGAGI. This CDR3 has 16 residues. V trimming: 1 base; J trimming: 6 bases; junction bases outside the gene matches: 5. The CDR3 loop is CASSYFGTSGANEQFF. CDR3 bases: TGTGCCAGCAGTTACTTCGGGACTAGCGGCGCCAATGAGCAGTTCTTC.

As for this clone: Germline and junction disagree at one end, which may indicate a read error. The chain has TRBV5-4 and TRBJ1-2; 8 bases line up with TRBD1. This CDR3 contains 15 residues. In germline, CDR1 is SGHNT, CDR2 YYREEE (reference sequence). CDR3 sequence: CASSWTGNSPYGCTF. In DNA, the CDR3 is TGTGCCAGCAGCTGGACAGGGAATTCCCCATATGGCTGCACCTTC. Full variable domain (outside the CDR3, taken from reference TRBV5-4 and TRBJ1-2): ETGVTQSPTHLIKTRGQQVTLRCSSQSGHNTVSWYQQALGQGPQFIFQYYREEENGRGNFPPRFSGLQFPNYSSELNVNALELDDSALYLCASSWTGNSPYGCTFGSGTRLTVV.